In its sample, the clone carrying this TCR beta chain was seen once. From germline, CDR1 is SGHNT and CDR2 YYREEE (reference sequence). This CDR3 contains 13 residues. These data are taken from a study of blood T cell repertoires in COVID-19. Study-wide background: Sites across the United States, Italy and Spain contributed samples from acute and convalescent COVID-19. The cDNA or gDNA used as material had been derived from T cells, B-cell-depleted T cells, or PBMCs.

The protocol was immunoSEQ multiplex PCR, while the TCRdb copy is restricted to in-frame clones and leaves out a portion. The sample carries some 62,000 clones, around 89% recorded once. Seattle-derived patients entered the study during active infection and were followed longitudinally. This chain uses TRBV5-4 with TRBJ2-7; the match to TRBD2 covers 8 bases. Sequencing used peripheral blood. The receptor comes from a woman aged 60-75 years with COVID-19, enrolled during active disease. CDR3 region: CASASGSLYEQYF. As DNA, the CDR3 is TGTGCTTCAGCCAGCGGGAGCCTCTACGAGCAGTACTTC.